The 13 T cell receptor beta chains below all came from one sample that was sequenced in a study of blood T cell repertoires in COVID-19. Sequenced by immunoSEQ multiplex PCR; TCRdb stores in-frame clones only, minus some. The sample includes some 150,000 clones, about 91% of them seen just once. Sequences were obtained from PBMCs or T cells enriched from blood (not recorded which). The origin of the receptors is a woman younger than 30 who had recovered from COVID-19.

A few counts support this clone. This chain joins TRBV4-2 and TRBJ2-7; TRBD2 matches 10 bases. V trimming: 3 bases; J trimming: 4 bases; junction bases outside the gene matches: 12. Germline CDR1 is LGHNA and CDR2 is YNFKEQ. This CDR3 has 17 amino acids. CDR3 amino acids: CASSQSLAGEGAYEQYF. CDR3 bases: TGTGCCAGCAGCCAGTCCCTAGCGGGAGAAGGGGCGTACGAGCAGTACTTC.

The CDR3 spells CASSARSSGEETQYF. CDR3 sequence (DNA): TGTGCCAGCAGCGCGCGATCTAGCGGAGAAGAGACCCAGTACTTC. J is TRBJ2-5 and V is TRBV4-2; TRBD2 aligns across 7 bases. With 5 bases clipped from V and 3 bases from J, the junction kept 9 bases outside the gene matches. The CDR3 loop spans 15 amino acids. The V gene's germline CDR1 is LGHNA and CDR2 YNFKEQ.

The gene calls are TRBV15 and TRBJ1-3; no firm D call. The CDR3 length is 16 residues. Per germline, CDR1 LNHNV and CDR2 YYDKDF (reference sequence). The germline V and J ends were trimmed by 5 bases and 0 bases, with 14 bases remaining between them. The CDR3 coding sequence is TGTGCCACCAGCGAGGGCAGCCGTTTCTCTGGAAACACCATATATTTT. Translation gives CATSEGSRFSGNTIYF.

J is TRBJ2-7 and V is TRBV6-1, with D maybe TRBD1 (6 bases). Trimming removed 2 bases at V and 0 bases at J, with 8 bases between. The length of the CDR3 is 14 residues. The germline CDR1 and CDR2 sequences are MNHNS and SASEGT. The CDR3 spells CASSEWDTSYEQYF. CDR3 in DNA: TGTGCCAGCAGTGAATGGGACACCTCCTACGAGCAGTACTTC.

The gene calls are TRBV29-1 and TRBJ2-5; possibly TRBD2 for D (6 bases). The ends were cut back, 3 bases at V and 1 base at J, with 12 bases in the middle. Germline assignment: CDR1 SQVTM and CDR2 ANQGSEA. The CDR3 runs 14 residues. CDR3: CSVEEVGGQETQYF. In DNA form, the CDR3 reads TGCAGCGTTGAGGAAGTGGGAGGCCAAGAGACCCAGTACTTC. Using reference TRBV29-1 and TRBJ2-5 for the parts outside the CDR3, the full variable domain is SAVISQKPSRDICQRGTSLTIQCQVDSQVTMMFWYRQQPGQSLTLIATANQGSEATYESGFVIDKFPISRPNLTFSTLTVSNMSPEDSSIYLCSVEEVGGQETQYFGPGTRLLVL.

J is TRBJ1-4 and V is TRBV2; 9 bases fit TRBD1. Trimming removed 9 bases from V and 8 bases from J; junction bases left unmatched: 7. The CDR3 consists of 13 residues. CDR1 and CDR2 from the germline V gene are SNHLY and FYNNEI. The CDR3 loop is CASSGQGLEKLFF. In DNA form, the CDR3 reads TGTGCCAGTTCCGGACAGGGGTTGGAAAAACTGTTTTTT.

CDR3 in DNA: TGCGCCAGCAGCCCAGGGGGCTTTGAGACCGGGGAGCTGTTTTTT. It specifies CASSPGGFETGELFF. The V call is TRBV5-1, the J call TRBJ2-2, with 8 bases fitting TRBD1. Germline CDR1 SGHRS, CDR2 YFSETQ. This CDR3 has 15 residues. V lost 4 bases, J lost 5 bases, and 7 bases stayed unmatched.

The chain couples TRBV5-6 to TRBJ2-2; D not resolved. Germline CDR1 is SGHDT and CDR2 is YYEEEE. Trimming shortened V by 4 bases and J by 8 bases, and 15 bases separated the two germline ends. The CDR3 has 14 amino acids. CDR3 sequence: CASSPAPNEGELFF. The CDR3, as DNA: TGTGCCAGCAGCCCCGCCCCGAATGAGGGGGAGCTGTTTTTT.

The chain employs TRBV7-9 and TRBJ2-7, with D possibly TRBD1 on 6 matching bases. The CDR3 is made up of 15 amino acids. Germline loops: CDR1 SEHNR, CDR2 FQNEAQ (reference sequence). Trimming removed 8 bases from V and 2 bases from J, with 19 bases in between. CDR3 loop: CASGNPGHPPYEQYF. DNA for the CDR3: TGTGCCAGCGGCAACCCGGGACACCCCCCCTACGAGCAGTACTTC.

The gene calls are TRBV4-3 and TRBJ2-7; weak D call: TRBD2 (5 bases). The germline V gene has CDR1 LGHNA and CDR2 YSLEER. The ends were cut back, 0 bases at V and 6 bases at J, with 12 bases in the middle. The CDR3 totals 14 residues. CDR3: CASSQEGTRGEQYF. CDR3 bases: TGCGCCAGCAGCCAAGAGGGCACTCGGGGCGAGCAGTACTTC.

The chain is built from TRBV20-1 and TRBJ1-5; the D gene is possibly TRBD1 (5 bases). CDR1 DFQATT and CDR2 SNEGSKA come from the germline V gene (reference sequence). This CDR3 has 11 residues. Trimming took off 7 bases at V and 6 bases at J, with 10 bases between the two ends. The CDR3: CSVAQGQPQHF. The CDR3 DNA sequence: TGCAGTGTCGCCCAGGGTCAGCCCCAGCATTTT.

This chain connects TRBV28 to TRBJ1-6; TRBD1 aligns across 8 bases. V shed 6 bases, J shed 6 bases, and the junction held 7 bases outside the gene matches. Germline assignment: CDR1 MDHEN and CDR2 SYDVKM. The CDR3 is made up of 15 amino acids. The CDR3 nucleotides are TGTGCCAGCAGCTCGATGGACAGGGCTAATTCACCCCTCCACTTT. As protein: CASSSMDRANSPLHF. Variable domain in full (rest from reference TRBV28 and TRBJ1-6): DVKVTQSSRYLVKRTGEKVFLECVQDMDHENMFWYRQDPGLGLRLIYFSYDVKMKEKGDIPEGYSVSREKKERFSLILESASTNQTSMYLCASSSMDRANSPLHFGNGTRLTVT.

This clone was counted at least ten times. The gene calls are TRBV6-1 and TRBJ1-6; D perhaps matches TRBD1 (6 bases). This CDR3 has 16 amino acids. Trimming left V 0 bases short and J 6 bases short, with 12 bases between. Germline-derived CDR1 and CDR2 are MNHNS and SASEGT. CDR3 region: CASSEAAGAGNSPLHF. The CDR3 region has the DNA TGTGCCAGCAGTGAAGCTGCAGGGGCAGGTAATTCACCCCTCCACTTT.